The 2 T cell receptor beta chains below were found in one sample sequenced in a study of vaccination and CD4 T cells after COVID-19. Their antigen targets remain unknown. With the Oncomine TCR Beta short-read assay, DNA from cultured CD4+ T cells was sequenced. Each CDR3 protein gets one entry after TCRdb re-called the PCR reads with MiXCR. The data hold under 20,000 distinct CDR3 sequences, with approximately 58% observed a single time. Treatment defined: approximately nine-day PBMC culture with coronavirus spike peptide pools or control peptides (ViraFEST assay). Sample: cultured CD4+ T cells from blood, taken after SARS-CoV-2 vaccination. These receptors were taken from a human donor with COVID-19.

This clonotype was found a few times. This rearrangement joins TRBV6-5 to TRBJ1-2, with 9 bases that match TRBD1. This CDR3 is built from 15 residues. The trim removed 4 bases at V and 2 bases at J, leaving 5 bases unmatched. Looked up from germline, CDR1 is MNHEY and CDR2 is SVGAGI. The CDR3 DNA follows: TGTGCCAGCAGTTCTCGACAGGGGGGGAACTATGGCTACACCTTC. It yields the protein CASSSRQGGNYGYTF.

This sequence joins TRBV2 and TRBJ1-2; 9 nucleotides agree with TRBD1. V was clipped by 6 bases and J by 4 bases; unmatched bases: 6. This CDR3 is 14 amino acids long. Germline V lookup: CDR1 SNHLY, CDR2 FYNNEI. Here the CDR3 DNA reads TGTGCCAGCAGGGTGGACAGGGGATCCTATGGCTACACCTTC. Its translation: CASRVDRGSYGYTF.